A single sample is the source of the 29 T cell receptor beta chains below, sequenced in a study of blood T cell repertoires in COVID-19. Produced via immunoSEQ multiplex PCR; TCRdb's table is partial and in-frame only. The sample carries about 140,000 clones, around 84% recorded once. Sequenced material: peripheral blood. The receptors were sampled from a human donor in a cohort sampled during active COVID-19.

CDR3 amino acids: CASRTDRGWTAGELFF. The CDR3 bases are TGTGCCAGCAGGACGGACAGGGGCTGGACCGCCGGGGAGCTGTTTTTT. The chain links TRBV28 to TRBJ2-2, with 9 bases identical to TRBD1. Germline loops: CDR1 MDHEN, CDR2 SYDVKM. The junction had 11 bases not matched to a gene; V was cut back by 6 bases and J by 6 bases. The CDR3 runs 16 residues.

This rearrangement joins TRBV5-1 to TRBJ1-2, with 10 nucleotides matching TRBD1. CDR3 length: 14 residues. CDR1 and CDR2 (germline): SGHRS, YFSETQ. V shed 7 bases and J 4 bases; nucleotides not matched to a gene: 7. CDR3 sequence: CASQPGTGVYGYTF. The DNA of the CDR3 is TGCGCCAGCCAACCCGGGACAGGGGTCTATGGCTACACCTTC.

The V gene is TRBV10-2, the J gene TRBJ2-6, with 7 bases aligning to TRBD2. Germline V gene lookup returns CDR1 WSHSY and CDR2 SAAADI. After removal of 4 bases from V and 2 bases from J, the junction contained 5 bases not matched to a gene. The CDR3 totals 16 residues. CDR3 nucleotides: TGCGCCAGCAGTGGGTGGGGGGGAGCTGGGGCCAACGTCCTGACTTTC. Amino acids: CASSGWGGAGANVLTF.

The chain is built from TRBV27 and TRBJ2-3; D gene uncertain. Trimming cost V 3 bases and J 5 bases, with 9 bases left between them. CDR3 size: 13 residues. Germline V lookup: CDR1 MNHEY, CDR2 SMNVEV (reference sequence). In DNA, the CDR3 is TGTGCCAGCAGTTTCAGCCGAGGAGATACGCAGTATTTT. Translating it yields CASSFSRGDTQYF.

The chain recombines TRBV15 with TRBJ2-7; 10 nucleotides agree with TRBD1. V lost 3 bases, J lost 1 base, and 6 bases stayed unmatched. This CDR3 is built from 16 residues. Per the germline V gene, CDR1 is LNHNV and CDR2 is YYDKDF (reference sequence). CDR3 sequence reads: CATSRGAGQGSYEQYF. The DNA for the CDR3 is TGTGCCACCAGCAGGGGCGCGGGACAGGGGTCCTACGAGCAGTACTTC.

The gene calls are TRBV3-1 (or the pseudogene TRBV3-2) and TRBJ1-1; D remains unclear. This CDR3 has 14 amino acids. Germline assignment: CDR1 LGHDT and CDR2 YNNKEL (reference sequence). Trimming shortened V by 4 bases and J by 1 base, and 10 bases separated the two germline ends. The CDR3 loop is CASSLAFSNTEAFF. The CDR3 DNA reads TGTGCCAGCAGCCTAGCCTTCTCGAACACTGAAGCTTTCTTT.

This chain uses TRBV5-8 with TRBJ1-6; 10 bases agree with TRBD1. In germline, CDR1 is SGHTS, CDR2 YDEGEE. Trimming took 0 bases from V and 8 from J; bases not matched to a gene: 11. The CDR3 loop spans 18 amino acids. The CDR3 reads CASSLEGHIGTGDSPLHF. DNA of the CDR3: TGTGCCAGCAGCTTGGAGGGCCATATAGGGACAGGGGATTCACCCCTCCACTTT.

The rearrangement links TRBV29-1 to TRBJ2-3; a weak D match, TRBD1 (6 bases). This CDR3 is 13 amino acids long. The V end was cut by 3 bases, the J end by 2 bases, with 9 bases between. CDR1 is SQVTM, CDR2 ANQGSEA, per germline. The CDR3 here is CSVDRGYTDTQYF. The CDR3 DNA sequence: TGCAGCGTTGATAGGGGGTACACAGATACGCAGTATTTT.

This clone was observed a single time. The chain combines TRBV27 with TRBJ2-7; 9 bases agree with TRBD2. This CDR3 spans 14 amino acids. Germline CDR1 MNHEY, CDR2 SMNVEV (reference sequence). The ends lost 4 bases at V and 3 bases at J; junction bases unmatched: 4. CDR3 protein: CASSSRGGYYEQYF. Written as DNA, the CDR3 is TGTGCCAGCAGTTCGCGGGGGGGCTACTACGAGCAGTACTTC.

V is TRBV4-2 and J is TRBJ2-1; 7 nucleotides align to TRBD2. Germline CDR1 reads LGHNA; CDR2 reads YNFKEQ. J lost 7 bases, V lost 0 bases, and 6 bases had no gene match. The CDR3 consists of 15 residues. In DNA, the CDR3 is TGTGCCAGCAGCCAAGAAGAAGGGACTACTAATGAGCAGTTCTTC. This encodes CASSQEEGTTNEQFF.

The table lists this clone with a few counts. V usage is TRBV7-2 and J usage is TRBJ2-7; the D is unclear. CDR1 is SGHTA, CDR2 FQGNSA, per germline. The CDR3 runs to 15 residues. V lost 2 bases and J lost 6, with 17 bases in between. The CDR3 loop reads CASSLPTLVPPEQYF. Written as DNA, the CDR3 is TGTGCCAGCAGCTTACCCACCCTAGTGCCCCCCGAGCAGTACTTC.

The rearrangement uses TRBV11-3 and TRBJ2-7; D may be TRBD1 (6 bases). Germline V gives CDR1 SGHNT, CDR2 YENEEA. The CDR3 covers 14 residues. V dropped 5 bases and J dropped 2 bases, with 13 bases sitting between them. The CDR3 bases are TGTGCCAGCAGCGAGAAAGGGGGTACCTACGAGCAGTACTTC. Translated, it gives CASSEKGGTYEQYF.

On this clone: Other DNA sequences in this sample translate to the same CDR3. The CDR3 bases are TGCGCCAGCAGCCCTAGCGGGGGCTACAATGAGCAGTTCTTC. Its translation: CASSPSGGYNEQFF. The chain combines TRBV5-1 with TRBJ2-1; 10 positions match TRBD2. Unmatched junction bases numbered 1, after V lost 4 bases and J lost 3 bases. The germline gives CDR1 SGHRS, CDR2 YFSETQ. The CDR3 consists of 14 residues.

This clone has just one count. V gene TRBV7-9 combines with J gene TRBJ2-7; 11 positions agree with TRBD1. Germline V lookup: CDR1 SEHNR, CDR2 FQNEAQ (reference sequence). V lost 1 base, J lost 2 bases, and 10 bases stayed unmatched. The CDR3 has 18 residues. CDR3 amino acids: CASSLGLTGQGGPYEQYF. In nucleotides, the CDR3 is TGTGCCAGCAGCTTAGGTCTTACGGGACAGGGGGGCCCCTACGAGCAGTACTTC. Variable domain in full (rest from reference TRBV7-9 and TRBJ2-7): DTGVSQNPRHKITKRGQNVTFRCDPISEHNRLYWYRQTLGQGPEFLTYFQNEAQLEKSRLLSDRFSAERPKGSFSTLEIQRTEQGDSAMYLCASSLGLTGQGGPYEQYFGPGTRLTVT.

The V and J genes are TRBV28 and TRBJ1-2, with TRBD1 matching over 7 bases. The CDR3 length is 16 residues. V shed 4 bases, J shed 0 bases, and the junction held 8 bases outside the gene matches. Looked up from germline, CDR1 is MDHEN and CDR2 is SYDVKM. DNA of the CDR3: TGTGCCAGCAGTTCAGTAGGGACAGAACCTAACTATGGCTACACCTTC. Protein: CASSSVGTEPNYGYTF.

The V call is TRBV7-2, the J call TRBJ2-5; TRBD1 matches 11 bases. The CDR3 contains 19 residues. V lost 3 bases to trimming and J lost 3 bases; unmatched junction nucleotides: 15. From germline, CDR1 is SGHTA and CDR2 FQGNSA. The DNA of the CDR3 is TGTGCCAGCAGCTTCGGGGCCCACACTTGGACAGGGGGCAAAGAGACCCAGTACTTC. As protein: CASSFGAHTWTGGKETQYF.

The gene calls are TRBV19 and TRBJ2-3, with D possibly being TRBD2 (5 bases). Trimming stripped 5 bases from V and 0 bases from J, with 18 bases between. CDR3 length: 17 residues. Germline CDR1 reads LNHDA; CDR2 reads SQIVND (reference sequence). The CDR3 DNA follows: TGTGCCAGTAGTTCGAGGGTCGCCGCCGCTAGCACAGATACGCAGTATTTT. Translated, it gives CASSSRVAAASTDTQYF.

The chain recombines TRBV5-1 with TRBJ2-3; 15 positions agree with TRBD2. This CDR3 is built from 17 residues. CDR1 and CDR2 (germline): SGHRS, YFSETQ. With V trimmed by 0 bases and J by 6 bases, 5 bases remained unmatched. The CDR3 here is CASSLAGTSGGRDTQYF. DNA for the CDR3: TGCGCCAGCAGCTTGGCCGGGACTAGCGGGGGGCGGGATACGCAGTATTTT.

The rearrangement uses TRBV19 and TRBJ1-5; D gene uncertain. Deletions cut 1 base from V and 4 bases from J, with 14 bases between. CDR1 LNHDA and CDR2 SQIVND come from the germline V gene (reference sequence). This CDR3 comprises 16 residues. Here the CDR3 reads CASSIGPGVGNQPQHF. The CDR3 DNA sequence: TGTGCCAGTAGTATAGGGCCCGGGGTAGGGAATCAGCCCCAGCATTTT.

There are a few counts of this clone. The chain employs TRBV28 and TRBJ1-5; 10 nucleotides align to TRBD1. Germline V gene sequence: CDR1 MDHEN, CDR2 SYDVKM. This CDR3 has 15 residues. The trim removed 3 bases at V and 6 bases at J, leaving 5 bases unmatched. In nucleotides, the CDR3 is TGTGCCAGCAGTTTCGGGACAGGGGTCGTTCAGCCCCAGCATTTT. Its translation: CASSFGTGVVQPQHF.

The chain joins TRBV2 to TRBJ1-4, with 9 bases fitting TRBD1. The CDR3 loop spans 14 amino acids. The germline V gene encodes CDR1 SNHLY and CDR2 FYNNEI. Losses at the gene ends were 8 bases for V and 4 bases for J; bases not matched to a gene: 5. In DNA, the CDR3 is TGTGCCAGCGGGGAGACAGGGGGTAATGAAAAACTGTTTTTT. This sequence encodes CASGETGGNEKLFF.

The rearrangement uses TRBV5-1 and TRBJ1-1; a weak D match, TRBD1 (6 bases). Trimming left V 0 bases short and J 5 bases short, with 14 bases between. This CDR3 is 15 amino acids long. Germline CDR1 SGHRS, CDR2 YFSETQ. CDR3 sequence (DNA): TGCGCCAGCAGCTTGGCGGGGGGCATGGGAACTGAAGCTTTCTTT. Its translation: CASSLAGGMGTEAFF.

V and J are TRBV7-9 and TRBJ2-7; D uncertain. The germline V gene has CDR1 SEHNR and CDR2 FQNEAQ (reference sequence). The CDR3 has 13 residues. V was pared by 3 bases and J by 1 base, with 7 bases between. Written as DNA, the CDR3 is TGTGCCAGCAGCTTTTGGCAGTCCTACGAGCAGTACTTC. Its protein is CASSFWQSYEQYF.

The CDR3 nucleotides are TGTGCCAGCAGCCTGAATCCCGGGACAGACACTGAAGCTTTCTTT. Translating gives CASSLNPGTDTEAFF. The rearrangement links TRBV5-4 to TRBJ1-1; TRBD1 matches at 7 bases. V lost 4 bases and J lost 3; bases outside the gene matches: 9. CDR3 length: 15 amino acids. Germline-derived CDR1 and CDR2 are SGHNT and YYREEE (reference sequence).

The chain combines TRBV7-9 with TRBJ2-5, with 14 bases lining up with TRBD2. Trimming took 3 bases from V and 5 from J; bases not matched to a gene: 5. Germline CDR1 SEHNR, CDR2 FQNEAQ (reference sequence). The CDR3 is made up of 16 amino acids. CDR3 bases: TGTGCCAGCAGCTTCCAGACTAGCGGGGGGGCTGAGACCCAGTACTTC. Translating it yields CASSFQTSGGAETQYF.

J is TRBJ1-1 and V is TRBV5-4; 8 bases map to TRBD1. Unmatched junction bases numbered 2, after V lost 0 bases and J lost 1 base. The CDR3 is 15 amino acids. In germline, CDR1 is SGHNT, CDR2 YYREEE (reference sequence). The DNA for the CDR3 is TGTGCCAGCAGCTTGGCGGGACAGGAGAACACTGAAGCTTTCTTT. Amino acids: CASSLAGQENTEAFF.

This clone was seen more than once but under ten times. The rearrangement joins TRBV27 to TRBJ2-1; 11 bases fit TRBD2. The CDR3 totals 17 residues. V dropped 4 bases and J dropped 2; count of bases not matched to a gene: 7. Germline values: CDR1 MNHEY, CDR2 SMNVEV (reference sequence). CDR3 bases: TGTGCCAGCAGTTCCCGGACTAGCGGGTTTGCCTACAATGAGCAGTTCTTC. Amino acids: CASSSRTSGFAYNEQFF.

The chain employs TRBV4-2 and TRBJ1-5, with unresolved D. Germline CDR1 is LGHNA and CDR2 is YNFKEQ. The CDR3 extends over 14 amino acids. V was pared by 0 bases and J by 12 bases, with 15 bases between. CDR3 region: CASSQDSGEPHQHF. The CDR3 DNA sequence: TGTGCCAGCAGCCAAGATTCCGGGGAGCCTCACCAGCATTTT.

The chain links TRBV25-1 to TRBJ2-1; D not resolved. The CDR3 contains 14 residues. Germline V CDR1 and CDR2: MGHDK, SYGVNS. Trimming removed 8 bases at V and 0 bases at J, with 11 bases between. The CDR3 DNA reads as TGTGCCAGCGAAGCGCCTAGCTCCTACAATGAGCAGTTCTTC. Translation: CASEAPSSYNEQFF.